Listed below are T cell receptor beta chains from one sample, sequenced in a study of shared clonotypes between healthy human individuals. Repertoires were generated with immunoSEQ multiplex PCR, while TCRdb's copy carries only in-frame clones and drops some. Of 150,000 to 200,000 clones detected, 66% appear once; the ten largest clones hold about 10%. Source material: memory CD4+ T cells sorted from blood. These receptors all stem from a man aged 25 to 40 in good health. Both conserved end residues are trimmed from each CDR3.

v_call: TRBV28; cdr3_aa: ASKLQRGSNQPQH
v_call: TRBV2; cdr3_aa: ASSRVGGETGELF
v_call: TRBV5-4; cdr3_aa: ASSLAQTRSSYEQY
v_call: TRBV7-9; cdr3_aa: ASTADRANEQY
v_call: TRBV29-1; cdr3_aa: SVVGRGTDTQY
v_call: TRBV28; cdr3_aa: ASSFSRDPFDTQY
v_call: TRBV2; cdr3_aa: ASSDSSNQPQH
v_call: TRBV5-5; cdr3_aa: ASNWDRDIGANVLT
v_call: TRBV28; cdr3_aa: ASSLGGRTEAF
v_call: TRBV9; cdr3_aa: ASSPRSGVYEQY
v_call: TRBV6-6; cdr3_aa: ASSYGTSPPTNEQF
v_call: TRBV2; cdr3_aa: ASTRDSERAQY
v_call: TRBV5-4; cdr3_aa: ASSFSGSGSDTQY
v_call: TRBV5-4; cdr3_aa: ASSWGLAGVNEQF
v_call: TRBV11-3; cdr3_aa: ASSLRTGQSGELF
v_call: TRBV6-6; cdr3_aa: ASSQQGNTEAF
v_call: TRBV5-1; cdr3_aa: ASSSGLAGRLQETQY
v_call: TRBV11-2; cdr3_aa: ASSVTDYEQY
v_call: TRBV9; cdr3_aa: ASSVDSGRVSGSYNEQF
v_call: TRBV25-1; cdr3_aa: ASSVDRRPYEQY
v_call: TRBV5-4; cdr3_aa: ASSPGWAVAGGWDEQF
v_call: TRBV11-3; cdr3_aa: ASSLEGTSGRHYNEQF
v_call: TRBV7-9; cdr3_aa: ASSLGAGNTGELF
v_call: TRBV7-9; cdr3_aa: ASSFYRHATNEKLF
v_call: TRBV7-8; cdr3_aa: ASSRPISSATDTQY
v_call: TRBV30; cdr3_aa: AWNSQVGGYT
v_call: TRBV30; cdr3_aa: AWSVGGDREQY